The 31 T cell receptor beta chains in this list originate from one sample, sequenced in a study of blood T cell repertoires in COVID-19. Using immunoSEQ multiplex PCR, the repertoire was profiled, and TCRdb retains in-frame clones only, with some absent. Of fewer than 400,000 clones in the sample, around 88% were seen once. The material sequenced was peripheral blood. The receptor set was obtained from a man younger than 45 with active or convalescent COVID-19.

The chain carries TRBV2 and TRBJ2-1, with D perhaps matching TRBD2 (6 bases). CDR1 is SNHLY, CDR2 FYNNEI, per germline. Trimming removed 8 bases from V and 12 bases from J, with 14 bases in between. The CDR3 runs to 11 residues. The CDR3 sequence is CASFVGTGQFF. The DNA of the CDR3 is TGTGCCAGCTTTGTGGGGACTGGGCAGTTCTTC.

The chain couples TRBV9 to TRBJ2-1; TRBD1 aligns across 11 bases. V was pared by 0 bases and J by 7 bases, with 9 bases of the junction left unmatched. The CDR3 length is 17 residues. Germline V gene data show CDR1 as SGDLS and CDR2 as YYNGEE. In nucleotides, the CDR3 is TGTGCCAGCAGCGTAGAAGGAGGGACAGGGGGTTGGAATGAGCAGTTCTTC. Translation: CASSVEGGTGGWNEQFF.

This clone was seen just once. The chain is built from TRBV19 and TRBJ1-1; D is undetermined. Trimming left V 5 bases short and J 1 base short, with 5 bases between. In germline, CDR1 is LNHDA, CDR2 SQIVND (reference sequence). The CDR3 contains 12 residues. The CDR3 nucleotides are TGTGCCAGTAGTCCTACGAACACTGAAGCTTTCTTT. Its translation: CASSPTNTEAFF.

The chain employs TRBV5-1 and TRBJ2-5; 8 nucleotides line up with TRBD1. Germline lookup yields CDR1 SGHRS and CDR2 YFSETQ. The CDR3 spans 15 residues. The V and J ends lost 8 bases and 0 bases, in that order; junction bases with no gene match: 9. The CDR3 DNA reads TGCGCCAGTGACCCGACAGGGGCGTACCAAGAGACCCAGTACTTC. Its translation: CASDPTGAYQETQYF.

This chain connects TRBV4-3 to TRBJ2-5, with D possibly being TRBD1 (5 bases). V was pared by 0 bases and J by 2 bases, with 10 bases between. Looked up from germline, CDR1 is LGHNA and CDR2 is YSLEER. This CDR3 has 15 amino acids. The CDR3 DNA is TGCGCCAGCAGCCAAGATGGGGCACAGCAAGAGACCCAGTACTTC. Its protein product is CASSQDGAQQETQYF.

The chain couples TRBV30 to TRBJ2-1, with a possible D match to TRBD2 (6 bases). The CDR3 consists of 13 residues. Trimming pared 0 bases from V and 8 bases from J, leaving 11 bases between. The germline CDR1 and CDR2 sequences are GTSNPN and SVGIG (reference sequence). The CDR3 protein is CAWSVGGVDEQFF. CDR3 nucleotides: TGTGCCTGGAGTGTGGGGGGTGTGGATGAGCAGTTCTTC. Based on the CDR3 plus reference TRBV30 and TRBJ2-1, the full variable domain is SQTIHQWPATLVQPVGSPLSLECTVEGTSNPNLYWYRQAAGRGLQLLFYSVGIGQISSEVPQNLSASRPQDRQFILSSKKLLLSDSGFYLCAWSVGGVDEQFFGPGTRLTVL.

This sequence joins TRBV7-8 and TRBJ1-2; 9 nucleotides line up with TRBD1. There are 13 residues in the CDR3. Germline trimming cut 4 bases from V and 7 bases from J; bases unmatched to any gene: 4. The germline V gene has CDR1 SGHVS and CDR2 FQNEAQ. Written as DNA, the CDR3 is TGTGCCAGCAGCTCTACAGGGGGCCGTGGCTACACCTTC. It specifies CASSSTGGRGYTF. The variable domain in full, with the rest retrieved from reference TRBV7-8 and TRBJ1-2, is GAGVSQSPRYKVAKRGQDVALRCDPISGHVSLFWYQQALGQGPEFLTYFQNEAQLDKSGLPSDRFFAERPEGSVSTLKIQRTQQEDSAVYLCASSSTGGRGYTFGSGTRLTVV.

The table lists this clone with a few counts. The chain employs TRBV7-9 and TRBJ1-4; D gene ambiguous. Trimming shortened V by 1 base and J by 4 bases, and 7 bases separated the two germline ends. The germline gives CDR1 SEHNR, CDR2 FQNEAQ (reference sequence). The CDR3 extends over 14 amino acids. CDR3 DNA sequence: TGTGCCAGCAGCTTAGGACTCGGTAATGAAAAACTGTTTTTT. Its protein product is CASSLGLGNEKLFF.

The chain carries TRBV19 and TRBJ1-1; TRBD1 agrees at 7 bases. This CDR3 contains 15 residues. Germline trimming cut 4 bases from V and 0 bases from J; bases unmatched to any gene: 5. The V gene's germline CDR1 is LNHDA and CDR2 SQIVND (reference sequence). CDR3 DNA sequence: TGTGCCAGTAGTAAGACAGGGCTCATGAACACTGAAGCTTTCTTT. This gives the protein CASSKTGLMNTEAFF.

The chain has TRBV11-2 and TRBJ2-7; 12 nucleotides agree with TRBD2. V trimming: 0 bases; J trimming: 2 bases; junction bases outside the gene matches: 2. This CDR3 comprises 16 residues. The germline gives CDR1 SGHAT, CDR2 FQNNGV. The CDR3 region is CASSLELAGGTYEQYF. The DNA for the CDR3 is TGTGCCAGCAGCTTAGAACTAGCGGGAGGCACCTACGAGCAGTACTTC.

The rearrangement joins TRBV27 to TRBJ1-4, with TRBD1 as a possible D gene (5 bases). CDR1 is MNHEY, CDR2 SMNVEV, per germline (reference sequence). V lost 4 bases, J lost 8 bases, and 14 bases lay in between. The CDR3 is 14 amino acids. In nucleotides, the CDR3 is TGTGCCAGCAGTTCGCAGGGTAAAGGCGAAAAACTGTTTTTT. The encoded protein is CASSSQGKGEKLFF.

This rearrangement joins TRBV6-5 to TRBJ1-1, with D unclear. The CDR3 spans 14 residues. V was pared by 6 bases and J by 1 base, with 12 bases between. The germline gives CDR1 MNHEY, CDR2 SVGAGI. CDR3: CASSLVAENTEAFF. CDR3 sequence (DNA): TGTGCCAGCAGCCTCGTGGCGGAGAACACTGAAGCTTTCTTT.

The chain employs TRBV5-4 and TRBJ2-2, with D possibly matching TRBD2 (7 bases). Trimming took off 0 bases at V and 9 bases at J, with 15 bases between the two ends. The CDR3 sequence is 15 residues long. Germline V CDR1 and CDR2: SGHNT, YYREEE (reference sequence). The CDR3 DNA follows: TGTGCCAGCAGCTTGGGGGTCGGCGGGGGCCGGGAGCTGTTTTTT. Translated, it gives CASSLGVGGGRELFF.

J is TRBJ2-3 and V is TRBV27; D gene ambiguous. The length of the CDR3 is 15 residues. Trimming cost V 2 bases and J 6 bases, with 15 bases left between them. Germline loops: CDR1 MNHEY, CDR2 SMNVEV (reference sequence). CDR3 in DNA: TGTGCCAGCAGTTTAAGCAGGTCCACTCACGATACGCAGTATTTT. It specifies CASSLSRSTHDTQYF.

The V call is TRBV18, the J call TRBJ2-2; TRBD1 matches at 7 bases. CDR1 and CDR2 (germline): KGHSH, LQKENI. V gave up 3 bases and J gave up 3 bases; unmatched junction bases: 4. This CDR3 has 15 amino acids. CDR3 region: CASSPGQPHTGELFF. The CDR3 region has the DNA TGTGCCAGCTCACCGGGACAGCCTCACACCGGGGAGCTGTTTTTT.

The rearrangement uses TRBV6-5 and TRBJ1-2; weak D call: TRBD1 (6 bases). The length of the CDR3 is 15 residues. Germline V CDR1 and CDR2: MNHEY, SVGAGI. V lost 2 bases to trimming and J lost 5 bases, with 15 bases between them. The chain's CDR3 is CASSYGGALGYGYTF. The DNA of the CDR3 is TGTGCCAGCAGTTACGGGGGGGCTCTCGGGTATGGCTACACCTTC.

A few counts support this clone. The CDR3 DNA sequence: TGTGCCAGCGTAGGACAGGTCAGAACCGGGGAGCTGTTTTTT. Protein product: CASVGQVRTGELFF. The chain combines TRBV3-1 (or the pseudogene TRBV3-2) with TRBJ2-2, with 7 nucleotides matching TRBD1. CDR3 length equals 14 residues. V lost 8 bases, J lost 5 bases, and 8 bases stayed unmatched. Germline V CDR1 and CDR2: LGHDT, YNNKEL (reference sequence).

In DNA, the CDR3 is TGTGCCAGCAGGGATGACAGGGTAGACGAGCAGTACTTC. Residues: CASRDDRVDEQYF. V gene TRBV12-3 or TRBV12-4 combines with J gene TRBJ2-7, with 7 bases lining up with TRBD1. Trimming cost V 6 bases and J 5 bases; bases outside gene matches: 7. The CDR3 loop spans 13 amino acids.

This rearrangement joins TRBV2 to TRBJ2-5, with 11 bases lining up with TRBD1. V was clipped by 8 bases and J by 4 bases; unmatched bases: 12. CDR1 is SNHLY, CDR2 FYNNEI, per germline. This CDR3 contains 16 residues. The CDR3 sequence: CASALTGTGGTETQYF. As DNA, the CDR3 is TGTGCCAGCGCCCTGACCGGGACAGGGGGAACAGAGACCCAGTACTTC.

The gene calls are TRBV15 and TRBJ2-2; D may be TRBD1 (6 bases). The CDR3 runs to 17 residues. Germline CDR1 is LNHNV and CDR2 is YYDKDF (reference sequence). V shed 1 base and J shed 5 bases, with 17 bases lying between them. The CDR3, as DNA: TGTGCCACCAGCAGAGTATGGGGGCAGTTAACGACCGGGGAGCTGTTTTTT. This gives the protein CATSRVWGQLTTGELFF.

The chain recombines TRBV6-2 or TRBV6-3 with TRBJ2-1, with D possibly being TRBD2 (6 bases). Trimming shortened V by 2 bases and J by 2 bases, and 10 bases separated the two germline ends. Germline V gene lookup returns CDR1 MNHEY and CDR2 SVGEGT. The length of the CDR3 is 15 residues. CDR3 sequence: CASSYGTFTYNEQFF. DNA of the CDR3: TGTGCCAGCAGTTACGGGACTTTCACCTACAATGAGCAGTTCTTC.

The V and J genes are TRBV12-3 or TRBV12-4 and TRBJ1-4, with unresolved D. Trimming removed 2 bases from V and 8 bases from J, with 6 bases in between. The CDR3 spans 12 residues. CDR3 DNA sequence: TGTGCCAGCAGTTTAAACCGGGAAAAACTGTTTTTT. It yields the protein CASSLNREKLFF.

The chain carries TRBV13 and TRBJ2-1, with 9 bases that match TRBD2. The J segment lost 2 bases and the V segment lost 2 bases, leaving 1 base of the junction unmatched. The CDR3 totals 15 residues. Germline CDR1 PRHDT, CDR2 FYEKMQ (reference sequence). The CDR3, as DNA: TGTGCCAGCAGCTTAAGCGGGGGGCCCTACAATGAGCAGTTCTTC. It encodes CASSLSGGPYNEQFF. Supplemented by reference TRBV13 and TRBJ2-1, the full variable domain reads AAGVIQSPRHLIKEKRETATLKCYPIPRHDTVYWYQQGPGQDPQFLISFYEKMQSDKGSIPDRFSAQQFSDYHSELNMSSLELGDSALYFCASSLSGGPYNEQFFGPGTRLTVL.

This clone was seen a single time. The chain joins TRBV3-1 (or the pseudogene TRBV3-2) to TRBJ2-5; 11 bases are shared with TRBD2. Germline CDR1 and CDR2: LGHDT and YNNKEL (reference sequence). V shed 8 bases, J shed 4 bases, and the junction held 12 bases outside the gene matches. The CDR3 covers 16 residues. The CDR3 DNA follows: TGTGCCAGCGCTCCTATTTTGACTAGCGGGGTAGAGACCCAGTACTTC. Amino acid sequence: CASAPILTSGVETQYF.

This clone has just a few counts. CDR3 region: CASSYRGQEKLFF. CDR3 nucleotides: TGTGCCAGCAGCTACAGGGGGCAGGAAAAACTGTTTTTT. The rearrangement uses TRBV3-1 (or the pseudogene TRBV3-2) and TRBJ1-4; the match to TRBD1 covers 9 bases. The CDR3 is 13 residues long. The ends lost 5 bases at V and 8 bases at J; junction bases unmatched: 3. CDR1 and CDR2 from the germline V gene are LGHDT and YNNKEL (reference sequence).

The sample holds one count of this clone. The CDR3 nucleotides read TGTGCCAGCAGCCCCCTGACAGGGGGCGCGCAGGGGTACACCTTC. This sequence encodes CASSPLTGGAQGYTF. The V call is TRBV7-2, the J call TRBJ1-2; TRBD1 matches 10 bases. The CDR3 is 15 residues long. The V segment lost 5 bases and the J segment 11 bases; nucleotides outside the gene matches: 14. The germline V gene has CDR1 SGHTA and CDR2 FQGNSA.

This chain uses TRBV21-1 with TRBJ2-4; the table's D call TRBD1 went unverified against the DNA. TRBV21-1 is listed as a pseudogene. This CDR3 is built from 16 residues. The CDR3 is CASSHLSPGAKNIQYF. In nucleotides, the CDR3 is TGTGCCAGCAGCCACCTATCCCCAGGAGCCAAAAACATTCAGTACTTC.

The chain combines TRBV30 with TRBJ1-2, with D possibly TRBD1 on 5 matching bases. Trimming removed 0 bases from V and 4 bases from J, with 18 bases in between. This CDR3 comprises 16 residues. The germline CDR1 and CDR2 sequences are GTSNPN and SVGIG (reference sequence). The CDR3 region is CAWSVRGTRGSYGYTF. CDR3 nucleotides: TGTGCCTGGAGTGTGCGGGGAACGAGGGGTTCCTATGGCTACACCTTC.

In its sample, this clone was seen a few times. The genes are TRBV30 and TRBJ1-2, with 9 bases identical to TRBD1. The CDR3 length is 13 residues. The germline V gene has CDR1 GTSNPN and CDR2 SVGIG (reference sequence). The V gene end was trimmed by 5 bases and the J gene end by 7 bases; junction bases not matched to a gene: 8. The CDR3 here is CAWFPGTGSGYTF. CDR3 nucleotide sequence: TGTGCCTGGTTTCCCGGGACAGGGAGTGGCTACACCTTC.

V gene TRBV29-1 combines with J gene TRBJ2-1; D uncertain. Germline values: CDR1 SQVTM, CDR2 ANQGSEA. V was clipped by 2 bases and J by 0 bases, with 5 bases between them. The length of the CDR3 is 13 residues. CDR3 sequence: CSVEPGSYNEQFF. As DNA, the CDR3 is TGCAGCGTTGAACCGGGCTCCTACAATGAGCAGTTCTTC.

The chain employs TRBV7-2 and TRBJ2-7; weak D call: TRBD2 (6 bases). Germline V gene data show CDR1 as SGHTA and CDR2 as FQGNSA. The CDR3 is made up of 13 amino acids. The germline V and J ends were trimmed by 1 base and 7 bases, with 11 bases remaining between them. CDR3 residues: CASSLGAGGEQYF. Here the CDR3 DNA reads TGTGCCAGCAGCTTAGGGGCAGGAGGGGAGCAGTACTTC.